This TCR beta chain is from a study of T cells after yellow fever vaccination. Study-wide context: It was SMART-Seq v4 Ultra Low Input that prepared the fractions with low cell numbers.

This clonotype appeared many times. Its antigen is unknown. TCRdb called the 5' RACE reads again in MiXCR, with one record for every CDR3 protein. The repertoire consists of 110,000 or so distinct CDR3 sequences, with more than 5.5% occurring once and the leading ten covering 2.5% to 3.5%. The CDR3 length is 13 residues. Per germline, CDR1 DFQATT and CDR2 SNEGSKA (reference sequence). The V end lost 4 bases, the J end lost 3 bases, and 9 bases lay between the germline ends. The study's findings and limits: Contaminating bulk clonotypes could be abundant in FACS-sorted repertoires. A small proportion of clonotypes was detected in both the CD4 and CD8 compartments. Most primary-vaccination clones recurred post-booster (roughly 96% CD4, just over 85% CD8).

V usage is TRBV20-1 and J usage is TRBJ2-2; possible D gene TRBD1, 6 bases. This clonotype was obtained from a man younger than 35 who received the YFV17D yellow fever vaccine. The sample was CD4+ T cells sorted from PBMCs, taken about 49 days after the first yellow fever vaccination. The CDR3 region has the DNA TGCAGTGCTACAGGGGTAGACACCGGGGAGCTGTTTTTT. Amino acid sequence: CSATGVDTGELFF.